There are a few counts of the clone carrying this T cell receptor (beta chain). The CDR3 is 14 amino acids. The germline CDR1 and CDR2 sequences are LGHNA and YSLEER. Trimming took off 0 bases at V and 4 bases at J, with 7 bases between the two ends. The sample comes from a study of response to subunit inactivated influenza vaccine. Each CDR3 protein is one row after TCRdb ran MiXCR on the RT-PCR reads. The profile shows roughly 520,000 distinct CDR3 sequences, over 25% of them singletons. This sample comprised CD4+ T cells sorted from PBMCs, obtained roughly 5 days after vaccination. The sequence derives from a man aged 50 to 60 who received an inactivated influenza vaccine. This chain links TRBV4-3 with TRBJ1-5; D not resolved. The CDR3 reads CASSQEYGNQPQHF. DNA for the CDR3: TGCGCCAGCAGCCAAGAGTACGGAAATCAGCCCCAGCATTTT.